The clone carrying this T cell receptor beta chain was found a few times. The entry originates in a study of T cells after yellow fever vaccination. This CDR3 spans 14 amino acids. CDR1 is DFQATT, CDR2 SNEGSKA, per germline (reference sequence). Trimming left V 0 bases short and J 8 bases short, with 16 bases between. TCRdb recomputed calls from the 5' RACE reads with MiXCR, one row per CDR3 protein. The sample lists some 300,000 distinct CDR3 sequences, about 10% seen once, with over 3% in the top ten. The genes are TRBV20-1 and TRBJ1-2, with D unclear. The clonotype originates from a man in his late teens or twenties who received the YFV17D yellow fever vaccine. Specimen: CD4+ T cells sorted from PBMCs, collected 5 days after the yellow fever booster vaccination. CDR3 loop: CSARDSRRAPGYTF. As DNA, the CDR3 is TGCAGTGCTAGAGATTCGAGGAGGGCGCCGGGCTACACCTTC.